The clone carrying this TCR beta chain was found a few times. This sample is part of a study of immune characterization of retroperitoneal liposarcoma. TCRdb re-derived calls from the PCR reads in MiXCR, one entry per CDR3 protein. The table lists about 2,600 distinct CDR3 sequences, about 39% of them singletons. V shed 2 bases and J 3 bases; nucleotides not matched to a gene: 2. CDR3 length: 15 residues. Germline CDR1 and CDR2: MNHNS and SASEGT. Sequenced sample: tumor tissue. The chain links TRBV6-1 to TRBJ2-1; 9 nucleotides align to TRBD2. The receptor's source is a male donor with retroperitoneal liposarcoma. The CDR3 nucleotides are TGTGCCAGCAGTGAATCTAGCGGGAACTACAATGAGCAGTTCTTC. Its protein product is CASSESSGNYNEQFF.